The clone carrying this T cell receptor (beta chain) was recorded at least ten times. Each person with ophthalmopathy scored at least 3 on the Clinical Activity Score, reached NOSPECS grade 4 or higher, and had been ill under 3 months. The data were obtained in a study of T cells in Graves' hyperthyroidism and ophthalmopathy. At the level of the study: Peripheral blood was secured at the point of initial diagnosis, before any treatment.

The V and J ends lost 2 bases and 2 bases respectively, with 16 bases between them. There are 16 residues in the CDR3. Germline loops: CDR1 SEHNR, CDR2 FQNEAQ (reference sequence). TCR beta CDR3 regions were amplified from RNA transcripts. First-round RT-PCR targeting the TCR CDR3 was performed with the HTBI primer set. A single record per CDR3 protein comes from TCRdb applying MiXCR to the multiplex PCR reads. Here the sample spans about 600,000 distinct CDR3 sequences, more than 12% being singletons. The sample consisted of blood. The sequence derives from a woman aged 50 to 60 with Graves' ophthalmopathy. The V gene is TRBV7-9, the J gene TRBJ2-7, with a weak D call TRBD1 (7 bases). The CDR3 sequence: CASSLSGARGAYEQYF. In DNA form, the CDR3 reads TGTGCCAGCAGCTTATCTGGGGCCAGGGGGGCCTACGAGCAGTACTTC.